The source of this T cell receptor beta chain is a study of T cell repertoires in cytomegalovirus infection. Study at large: It was recently identified HLA-C-restricted and well-studied HLA-B-restricted CMV epitopes that the study used. Points from the study as a whole: HLA-C-restricted CMV clonotypes gave the most frequent clonotype in two of eight donors. Of the TCR beta families, the public ones yielded a cumulative frequency that identified carriers of CMV plus the relevant HLA.

This clonotype has a handful of counts. Its antigen is undetermined. MiXCR, applied by TCRdb to the reads, yields one record per CDR3 protein. The repertoire holds some 480,000 distinct CDR3 sequences, with more than 30% as singletons. The source was cultured PBMCs, collected from culture after CMV antigen stimulation. The clonotype originates from a human donor in good health (CMV status not recorded). Some clones in this sample may be carry-over from other donors' samples.

The CDR3 region has the DNA TGTGCCAGCAGAGGACCGCCTCCCAGCAATCAGCCCCAGCATTTT. Translated: CASRGPPPSNQPQHF. The chain is built from TRBV12-3 or TRBV12-4 and TRBJ1-5; D ambiguous. With 6 bases removed from V and 1 base from J, the gap between germline ends came to 13 bases. There are 15 residues in the CDR3.